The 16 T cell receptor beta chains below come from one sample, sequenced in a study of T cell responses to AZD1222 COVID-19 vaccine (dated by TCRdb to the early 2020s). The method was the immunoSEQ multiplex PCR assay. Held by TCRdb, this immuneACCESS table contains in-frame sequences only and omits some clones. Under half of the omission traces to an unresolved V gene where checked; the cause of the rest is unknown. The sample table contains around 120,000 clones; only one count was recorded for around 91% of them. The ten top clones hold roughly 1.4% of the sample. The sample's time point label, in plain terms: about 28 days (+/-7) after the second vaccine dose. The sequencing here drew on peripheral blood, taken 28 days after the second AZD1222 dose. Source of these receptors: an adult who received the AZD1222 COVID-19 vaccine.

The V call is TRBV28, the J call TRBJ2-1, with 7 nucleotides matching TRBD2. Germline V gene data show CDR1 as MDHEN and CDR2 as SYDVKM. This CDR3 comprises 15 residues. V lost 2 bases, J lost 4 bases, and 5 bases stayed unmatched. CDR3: CASSLSGNRYNEQFF. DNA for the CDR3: TGTGCCAGCAGTTTAAGCGGGAATAGGTACAATGAGCAGTTCTTC.

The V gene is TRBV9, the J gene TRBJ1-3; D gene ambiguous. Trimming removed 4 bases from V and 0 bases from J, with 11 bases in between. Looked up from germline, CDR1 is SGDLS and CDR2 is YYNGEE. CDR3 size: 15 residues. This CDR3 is CASSPTSGSGNTIYF. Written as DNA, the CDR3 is TGTGCCAGCAGCCCAACCTCGGGCTCTGGAAACACCATATATTTT.

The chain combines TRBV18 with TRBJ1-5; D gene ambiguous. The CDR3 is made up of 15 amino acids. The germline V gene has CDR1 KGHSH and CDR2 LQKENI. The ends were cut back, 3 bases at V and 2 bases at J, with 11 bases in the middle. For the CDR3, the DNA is TGTGCCAGCTCACCGGTCCCATCCGGCAATCAGCCCCAGCATTTT. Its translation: CASSPVPSGNQPQHF.

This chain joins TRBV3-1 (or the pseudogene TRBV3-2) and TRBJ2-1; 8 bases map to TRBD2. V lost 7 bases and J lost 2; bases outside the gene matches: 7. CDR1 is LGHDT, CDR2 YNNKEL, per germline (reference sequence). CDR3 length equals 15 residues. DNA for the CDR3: TGTGCCAGCACCCCCCAAGCGGGAGCCTACAATGAGCAGTTCTTC. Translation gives CASTPQAGAYNEQFF.

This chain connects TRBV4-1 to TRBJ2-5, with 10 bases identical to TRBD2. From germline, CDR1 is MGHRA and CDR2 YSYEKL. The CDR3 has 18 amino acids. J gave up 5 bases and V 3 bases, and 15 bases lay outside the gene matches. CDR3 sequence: CASSQQPLAGPTGETQYF. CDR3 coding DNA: TGCGCCAGCAGCCAGCAGCCACTAGCGGGACCGACCGGGGAGACCCAGTACTTC.

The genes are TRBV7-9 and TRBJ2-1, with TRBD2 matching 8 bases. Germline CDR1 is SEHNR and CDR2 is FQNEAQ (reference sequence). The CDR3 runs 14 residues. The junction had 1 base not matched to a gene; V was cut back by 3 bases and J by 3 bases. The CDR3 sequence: CASSLAGGYNEQFF. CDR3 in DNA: TGTGCCAGCAGCTTGGCGGGAGGCTACAATGAGCAGTTCTTC.

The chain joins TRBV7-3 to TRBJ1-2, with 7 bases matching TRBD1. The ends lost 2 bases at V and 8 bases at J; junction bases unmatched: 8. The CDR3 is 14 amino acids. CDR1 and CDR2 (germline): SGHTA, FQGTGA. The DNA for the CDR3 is TGTGCCAGCAGCTTAGCAGGGGGGGAGCGCGGCTACACCTTC. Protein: CASSLAGGERGYTF.

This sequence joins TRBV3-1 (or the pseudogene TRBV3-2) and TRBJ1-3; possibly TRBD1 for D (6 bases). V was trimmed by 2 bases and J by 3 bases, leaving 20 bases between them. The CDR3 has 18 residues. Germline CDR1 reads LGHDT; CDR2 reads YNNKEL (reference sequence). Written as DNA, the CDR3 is TGTGCCAGCAGCCAAAATCGGCCAACAGGGTCGAGTGGAAACACCATATATTTT. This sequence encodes CASSQNRPTGSSGNTIYF.

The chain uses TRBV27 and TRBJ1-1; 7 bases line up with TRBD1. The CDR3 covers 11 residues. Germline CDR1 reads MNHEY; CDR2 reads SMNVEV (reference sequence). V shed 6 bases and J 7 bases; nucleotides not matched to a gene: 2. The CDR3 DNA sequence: TGTGCCAGCAGAGGACAGGATGAAGCTTTCTTT. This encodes CASRGQDEAFF.

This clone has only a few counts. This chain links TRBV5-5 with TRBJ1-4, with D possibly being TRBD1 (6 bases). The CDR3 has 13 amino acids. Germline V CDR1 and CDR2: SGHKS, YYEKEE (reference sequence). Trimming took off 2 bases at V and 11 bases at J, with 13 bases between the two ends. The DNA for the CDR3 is TGTGCCAGCAGCTTTACCAGGGGCGAGAAACTGTTTTTT. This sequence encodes CASSFTRGEKLFF. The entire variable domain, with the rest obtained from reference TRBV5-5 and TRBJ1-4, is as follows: DAGVTQSPTHLIKTRGQQVTLRCSPISGHKSVSWYQQVLGQGPQFIFQYYEKEERGRGNFPDRFSARQFPNYSSELNVNALLLGDSALYLCASSFTRGEKLFFGSGTQLSVL.

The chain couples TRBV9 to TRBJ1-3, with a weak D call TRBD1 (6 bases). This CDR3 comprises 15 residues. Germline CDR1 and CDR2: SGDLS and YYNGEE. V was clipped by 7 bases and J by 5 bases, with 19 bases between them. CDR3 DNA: TGTGCCAGCGCTCCGGGACACACTCCGAGAAACACCATATATTTT. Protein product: CASAPGHTPRNTIYF.

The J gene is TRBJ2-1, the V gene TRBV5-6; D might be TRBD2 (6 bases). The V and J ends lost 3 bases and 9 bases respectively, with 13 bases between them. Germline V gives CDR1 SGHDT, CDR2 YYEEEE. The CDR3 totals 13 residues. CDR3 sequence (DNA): TGTGCCAGCAGCTATCAGGAGGGAGGTGAGCAGTTCTTC. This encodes CASSYQEGGEQFF.

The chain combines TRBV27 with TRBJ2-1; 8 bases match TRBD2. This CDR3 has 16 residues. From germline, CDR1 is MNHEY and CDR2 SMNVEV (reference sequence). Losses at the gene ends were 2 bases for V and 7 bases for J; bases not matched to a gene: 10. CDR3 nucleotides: TGTGCCAGCAGTTTACTAGCGGGCTCGCGTATGAATGAGCAGTTCTTC. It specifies CASSLLAGSRMNEQFF.

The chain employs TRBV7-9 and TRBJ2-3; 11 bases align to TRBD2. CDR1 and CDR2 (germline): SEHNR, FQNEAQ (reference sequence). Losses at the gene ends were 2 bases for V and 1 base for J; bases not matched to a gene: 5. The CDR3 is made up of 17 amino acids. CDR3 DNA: TGTGCCAGCAGCTTATGGCTAGCGGGAGGACGCACAGATACGCAGTATTTT. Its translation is CASSLWLAGGRTDTQYF.

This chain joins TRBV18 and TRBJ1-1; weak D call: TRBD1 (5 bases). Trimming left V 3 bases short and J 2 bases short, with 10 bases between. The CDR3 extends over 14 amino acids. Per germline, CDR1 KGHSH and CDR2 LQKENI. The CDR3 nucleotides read TGTGCCAGCTCACCCGGGACTGACAACACTGAAGCTTTCTTT. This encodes CASSPGTDNTEAFF.

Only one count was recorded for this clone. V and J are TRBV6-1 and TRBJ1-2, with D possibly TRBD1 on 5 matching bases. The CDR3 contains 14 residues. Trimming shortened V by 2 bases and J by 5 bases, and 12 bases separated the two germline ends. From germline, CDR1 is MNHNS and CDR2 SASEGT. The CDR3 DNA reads TGTGCCAGCAGTGAATGGGTCAGGGCTTATGGCTACACCTTC. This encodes CASSEWVRAYGYTF.